This T cell receptor beta chain is from a study of shared clonotypes between healthy human individuals. Points from the study as a whole: Clonotype sharing among the donors was expected to vary with sequencing depth.

The naive CD8 population came from CD45RO-negative cells selected for CCR7, without terminally differentiated effector memory CD45RA+ cells. Adults of Caucasian background living in Nashville, Tennessee made up all donors. Of note for this clone: Its antigen is not identified.

J was trimmed by 2 bases and V by 4 bases; bases with no gene match: 6. The CDR3 loop spans 16 amino acids. The germline V gene encodes CDR1 SGHTA and CDR2 FQGTGA. The test was conducted at deep level. This table comes from immunoSEQ multiplex PCR, and its TCRdb copy is limited to in-frame clones, with some not included. The top ten hold about 24% of the sample, which has 750,000 to 1,000,000 clones, approximately 92% seen once. The clonotype was recovered from a man under 40 in good health. The chain joins TRBV7-3 to TRBJ2-3; 10 bases align to TRBD2. The sequenced sample was naive CD8+ T cells sorted from blood. CDR3 loop: CASSYTSGATTDTQYF. The CDR3 bases are TGTGCCAGCAGCTATACTAGCGGGGCGACCACAGATACGCAGTATTTT.